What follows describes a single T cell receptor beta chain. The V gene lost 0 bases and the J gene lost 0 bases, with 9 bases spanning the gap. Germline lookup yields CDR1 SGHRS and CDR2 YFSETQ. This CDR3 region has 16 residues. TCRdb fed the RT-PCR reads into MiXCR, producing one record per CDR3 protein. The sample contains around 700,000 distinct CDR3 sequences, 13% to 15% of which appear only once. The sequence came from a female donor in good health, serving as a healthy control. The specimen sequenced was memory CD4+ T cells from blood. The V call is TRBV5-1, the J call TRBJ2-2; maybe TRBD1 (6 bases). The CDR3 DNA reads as TGCGCCAGCAGCTTGGAGTCAGGGGCGAACACCGGGGAGCTGTTTTTT. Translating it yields CASSLESGANTGELFF.